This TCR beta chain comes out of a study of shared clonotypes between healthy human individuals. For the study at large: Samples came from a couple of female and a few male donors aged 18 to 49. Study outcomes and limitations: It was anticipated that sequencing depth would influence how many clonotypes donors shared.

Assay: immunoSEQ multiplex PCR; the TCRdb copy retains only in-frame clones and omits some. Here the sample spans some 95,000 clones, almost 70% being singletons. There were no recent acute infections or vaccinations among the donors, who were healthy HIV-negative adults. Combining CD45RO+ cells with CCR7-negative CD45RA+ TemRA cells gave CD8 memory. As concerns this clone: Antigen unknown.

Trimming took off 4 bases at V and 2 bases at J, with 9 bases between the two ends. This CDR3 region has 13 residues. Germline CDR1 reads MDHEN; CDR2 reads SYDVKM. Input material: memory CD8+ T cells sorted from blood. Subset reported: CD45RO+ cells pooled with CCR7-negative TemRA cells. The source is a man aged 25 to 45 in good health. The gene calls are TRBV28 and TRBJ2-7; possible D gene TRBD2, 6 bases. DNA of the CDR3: TGTGCCAGCAGTTCCGGGAGAGCCTACGAGCAGTACTTC. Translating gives CASSSGRAYEQYF.